The T cell receptor beta chain described here comes from a study of OX40 agonist ivuxolimab in advanced cancers. Study details: Prior anti-PD-1, anti-PD-L1 or anti-CTLA-4 therapy did not bar entry, and approximately 40% had some. Partial responses were recorded for three patients, including one with hepatocellular carcinoma and two with cutaneous melanoma.

TCRdb's table, derived via immunoSEQ multiplex PCR, lists solely in-frame clones and lacks some. The repertoire includes around 46,000 clones, around four fifths of them detected once, and 15% sits in the top ten. A note on this clone: The antigen remains unidentified.

Study-wide results and caveats: Averaging showed that CD8+ T cells had more expanded clones than CD4+ did. Still undetermined is the antigen specificity of the expanded peripheral T cells.

The source of this sequence is an adult with an advanced solid tumor such as melanoma, head and neck, liver or kidney cancer. Material: CD4+ or CD8+ T cells sorted from blood, obtained in a trial of the OX40 agonist ivuxolimab.

In nucleotides, the CDR3 is TGTGCCAGCAGGTTTCGCTACACTTTCTCTGAGACCCAGTACTTC. It is translated as CASRFRYTFSETQYF. V and J are TRBV21-1 and TRBJ2-5. TRBV21-1 represents a pseudogene. The CDR3 is 15 amino acids.